This T cell receptor beta chain emerged from a study of cytomegalovirus exposure and HLA in healthy donors. PCR primers comprised 60 Vbeta and 13 Jbeta primers. Per the original methods: Approximately 79 million unique TCR beta chains, about 10 million of them shared, were counted by a later analysis. Method: immunoSEQ multiplex PCR; TCRdb's copy keeps in-frame clones and lacks some. V and J calls and clone size are given by that table; D and trimming were obtained from the DNA. Of around 160,000 clones in the sample, over 70% were seen once. Germline loops: CDR1 SGHTA, CDR2 FQGTGA. V was pared by 4 bases and J by 4 bases, with 8 bases of the junction left unmatched. The CDR3 loop spans 15 amino acids. These donors, healthy bone marrow donors, were studied.

The receptor was isolated from a woman aged 40-49 years in good health and CMV-seropositive. The chain recombines TRBV7-3 with TRBJ2-7; 9 positions match TRBD1. The specimen sequenced was PBMCs. CDR3 in DNA: TGTGCCAGCAGCTCCGAGGGACAGGGTTGGTACGAGCAGTACTTC. Protein: CASSSEGQGWYEQYF.